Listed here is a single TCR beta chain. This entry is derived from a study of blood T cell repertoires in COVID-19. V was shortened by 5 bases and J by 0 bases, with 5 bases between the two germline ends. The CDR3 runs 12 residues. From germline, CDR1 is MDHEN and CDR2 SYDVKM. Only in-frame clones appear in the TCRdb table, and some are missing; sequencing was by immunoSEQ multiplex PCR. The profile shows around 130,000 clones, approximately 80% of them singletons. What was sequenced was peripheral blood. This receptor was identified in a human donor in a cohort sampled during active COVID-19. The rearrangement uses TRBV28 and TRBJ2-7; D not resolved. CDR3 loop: CASSLNSYEQYF. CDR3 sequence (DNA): TGTGCCAGCAGTCTTAACTCCTACGAGCAGTACTTC.